This is a list of T cell receptor beta chains from one sample in a study of T cell changes during pregnancy in multiple sclerosis. Sequencing used immunoSEQ multiplex PCR; TCRdb keeps in-frame clones, though not all of them. The sample has around 80,000 clones; roughly 94% are singletons. Sequences were derived from peripheral blood, sampled before pregnancy. These receptors all come from a female donor with multiple sclerosis, enrolled in a pregnancy study. Both conserved end residues are part of each CDR3. The D gene is left open where the match is weak. Clone size is not always given. Where it is, it says once, few, many or a class for expanded clones.

j_gene	len	d_gene	v_gene	abundance	CDR3aa	CDR3nt
TRBJ1-4	12	-	TRBV7-9	-	CASSFKNEKLFF	TGTGCCAGCAGCTTCAAAAATGAAAAACTGTTTTTT
TRBJ1-4	15	TRBD1	TRBV29-1	-	CSVEGTGATNEKLFF	TGCAGCGTTGAGGGGACAGGGGCAACTAATGAAAAACTGTTTTTT
TRBJ2-1	15	-	TRBV21-1	-	CASSKLASGFNEQFF	TGTGCCAGCAGCAAATTGGCTAGCGGGTTCAATGAGCAGTTCTTC
TRBJ1-5	14	-	TRBV6-5	-	CASSRRDSNQPQHF	TGTGCCAGCAGTCGTAGAGATTCCAATCAGCCCCAGCATTTT
TRBJ1-5	14	-	TRBV25-1	-	CASSEGQYNQPQHF	TGTGCCAGCAGTGAAGGACAGTACAATCAGCCCCAGCATTTT
TRBJ2-7	19	TRBD2	TRBV5-1	-	CASSLEAATSGRAAYEQYF	TGCGCCAGCAGCTTGGAGGCCGCGACTAGCGGGAGGGCCGCCTACGAGCAGTACTTC
TRBJ2-6	19	-	TRBV2	-	CASIFDRLSKFSGANVLTF	TGTGCCAGCATCTTCGACAGGTTGAGCAAATTCTCTGGGGCCAACGTCCTGACTTTC
TRBJ1-3	14	-	TRBV2	-	CASKRTVSGNTIYF	TGTGCCAGCAAAAGGACAGTCTCTGGAAACACCATATATTTT
TRBJ2-1	14	TRBD2	TRBV18	-	CASRPTSLHNEQFF	TGTGCCAGCAGACCGACTAGCCTACACAATGAGCAGTTCTTC
TRBJ2-3	16	TRBD1	TRBV9	-	CASSVAGGSPTDTQYF	TGTGCCAGCAGCGTAGCAGGGGGCTCCCCCACAGATACGCAGTATTTT
TRBJ2-1	14	-	TRBV5-4	-	CASSSEGAYNEQFF	TGTGCCAGCAGCTCCGAGGGGGCCTACAATGAGCAGTTCTTC
TRBJ2-1	17	TRBD2	TRBV29-1	-	CSTTEGGTSGRASGEFF	TGCAGCACCACTGAGGGGGGGACTAGCGGGAGGGCCTCGGGGGAGTTCTTC
TRBJ2-5	14	TRBD2	TRBV9	-	CASTLGLGQETQYF	TGTGCCTCCACGTTGGGACTAGGCCAAGAGACCCAGTACTTC
TRBJ1-2	13	TRBD1	TRBV30	-	CASQTGGDYGYTF	TGTGCCTCGCAGACAGGGGGAGACTATGGCTACACCTTC
TRBJ2-3	14	-	TRBV11-3	-	CASSFGGRTDTQYF	TGTGCCAGCAGCTTCGGGGGGCGAACAGATACGCAGTATTTT
TRBJ1-1	14	TRBD1	TRBV9	-	CASSSQGIGTEAFF	TGTGCCAGCAGTTCACAGGGGATAGGGACTGAAGCTTTCTTT
TRBJ2-1	13	-	TRBV6-1	-	CASRTRVVDEQFF	TGTGCCAGCAGGACTAGGGTTGTCGATGAGCAGTTCTTC
TRBJ2-1	16	TRBD1	TRBV7-2	few	CASSLVRAGGFNEQFF	TGTGCCAGCAGCTTAGTGAGGGCAGGGGGTTTTAATGAGCAGTTCTTC
TRBJ2-2	15	-	TRBV5-1	-	CASSLLPGRAGELFF	TGCGCCAGCAGCTTGCTCCCGGGTAGAGCCGGGGAGCTGTTTTTT
TRBJ2-7	15	TRBD2	TRBV2	once	CASGEGLAGPYEQYF	TGTGCCAGCGGCGAGGGACTAGCGGGACCCTACGAGCAGTACTTC
TRBJ2-7	14	-	TRBV27	-	CASSGTGFPYEQYF	TGTGCCAGCAGTGGAACAGGGTTTCCCTACGAGCAGTACTTC
TRBJ1-2	15	-	TRBV6-1	-	CASSDGQIIAYGYTF	TGTGCCAGCAGTGATGGCCAGATAATAGCCTATGGCTACACCTTC
TRBJ1-1	14	-	TRBV6-5	-	CASSPRVVGTEAFF	TGTGCCAGCAGCCCCAGGGTGGTGGGCACTGAAGCTTTCTTT
TRBJ1-5	13	TRBD1	TRBV5-1	-	CASSFGQDQPQHF	TGCGCCAGCAGCTTTGGACAGGATCAGCCCCAGCATTTT
TRBJ2-2	15	-	TRBV5-6	-	CASSRVTQGTGELFF	TGTGCCAGCAGTCGAGTAACACAGGGTACCGGGGAGCTGTTTTTT
TRBJ2-1	16	TRBD2	TRBV7-9	-	CAGATGTSGGKNEQFF	TGTGCCGGTGCTACCGGGACTAGCGGGGGGAAGAATGAGCAGTTCTTC
TRBJ2-7	13	-	TRBV27	-	CASSPGQSLEQYF	TGTGCCAGCAGTCCAGGACAGAGCCTCGAGCAGTACTTC
TRBJ2-1	14	TRBD2	TRBV27	-	CASTQLAGLNEQFF	TGTGCCAGCACCCAACTAGCGGGACTGAATGAGCAGTTCTTC
TRBJ2-1	14	TRBD2	TRBV27	-	CASTVAGAYNEQFF	TGTGCCAGTACGGTGGCGGGAGCCTACAATGAGCAGTTCTTC
TRBJ1-3	15	-	TRBV5-6	-	CASSLDRAAGNTIYF	TGTGCCAGCAGCTTGGACAGGGCGGCTGGAAACACCATATATTTT
TRBJ2-7	14	TRBD2	TRBV27	-	CASSRGDGAFEQYF	TGTGCCAGCAGCCGGGGGGATGGTGCCTTCGAGCAGTACTTC
TRBJ2-5	15	-	TRBV15	-	CATSSRAPTGETQYF	TGTGCCACCAGCAGTCGGGCCCCGACGGGGGAGACCCAGTACTTC
TRBJ2-3	16	-	TRBV5-8	-	CASTSASARATDTQYF	TGTGCCAGCACCTCTGCGAGTGCGCGGGCCACAGATACGCAGTATTTT
TRBJ1-2	14	-	TRBV27	once	CASSLDGGGYGYTF	TGTGCCAGCAGTTTGGACGGGGGGGGCTATGGCTACACCTTC
TRBJ2-7	14	TRBD1	TRBV28	-	CASTPTGGPYEQYF	TGTGCCAGCACCCCCACAGGGGGCCCCTACGAGCAGTACTTC
TRBJ1-1	11	-	TRBV30	-	CAWKRQGSAFF	TGTGCCTGGAAACGTCAGGGGAGTGCTTTCTTT
TRBJ1-2	10	TRBD1	TRBV29-1	-	CSVDRDGYTF	TGCAGCGTGGACAGGGATGGCTACACCTTC
TRBJ2-7	16	TRBD2	TRBV7-9	-	CASSPLGAGGSYEQYF	TGTGCCAGCAGCCCCCTGGGGGCGGGAGGATCCTACGAGCAGTACTTC
TRBJ2-2	15	-	TRBV19	-	CASRLDSLNTGELFF	TGTGCCAGTAGATTGGACAGTTTAAACACCGGGGAGCTGTTTTTT
TRBJ2-1	15	TRBD2	TRBV28	-	CASRRLAGDYNEQFF	TGTGCCAGCAGACGACTAGCGGGAGACTACAATGAGCAGTTCTTC
TRBJ2-1	16	TRBD2	TRBV19	-	CASSIPLGGRGNEQFF	TGTGCCAGTAGTATCCCCTTGGGAGGGAGGGGCAATGAGCAGTTCTTC
TRBJ2-7	14	-	TRBV5-1	-	CASSQGQSPYEQYF	TGCGCCAGCAGCCAAGGACAGAGCCCCTACGAGCAGTACTTC